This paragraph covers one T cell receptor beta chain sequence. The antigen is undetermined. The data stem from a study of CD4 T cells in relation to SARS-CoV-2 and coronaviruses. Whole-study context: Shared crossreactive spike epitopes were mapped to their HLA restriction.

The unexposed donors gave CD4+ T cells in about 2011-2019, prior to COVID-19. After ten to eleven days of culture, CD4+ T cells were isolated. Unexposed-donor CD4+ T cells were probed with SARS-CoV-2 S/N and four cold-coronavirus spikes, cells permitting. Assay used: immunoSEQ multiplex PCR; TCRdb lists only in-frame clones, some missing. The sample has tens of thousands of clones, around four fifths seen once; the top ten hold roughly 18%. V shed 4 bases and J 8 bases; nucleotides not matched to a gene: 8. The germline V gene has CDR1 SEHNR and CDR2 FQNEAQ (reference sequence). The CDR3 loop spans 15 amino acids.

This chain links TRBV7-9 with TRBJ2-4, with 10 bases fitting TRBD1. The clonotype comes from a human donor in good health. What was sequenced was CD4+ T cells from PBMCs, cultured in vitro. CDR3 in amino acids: CASSSTTGGYDIQYF. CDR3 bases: TGTGCCAGCAGCTCCACGACAGGGGGCTATGACATTCAGTACTTC.